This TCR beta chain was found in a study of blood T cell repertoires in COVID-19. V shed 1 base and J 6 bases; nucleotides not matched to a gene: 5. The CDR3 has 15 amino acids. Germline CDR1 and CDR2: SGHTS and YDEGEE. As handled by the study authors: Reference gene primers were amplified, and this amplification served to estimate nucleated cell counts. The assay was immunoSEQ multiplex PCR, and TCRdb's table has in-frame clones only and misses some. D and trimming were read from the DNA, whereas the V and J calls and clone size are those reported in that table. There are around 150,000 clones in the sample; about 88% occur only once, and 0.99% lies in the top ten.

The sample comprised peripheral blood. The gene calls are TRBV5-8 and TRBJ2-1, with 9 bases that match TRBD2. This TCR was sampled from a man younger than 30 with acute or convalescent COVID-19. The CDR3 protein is CASSLRLAGSNEQFF. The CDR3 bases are TGTGCCAGCAGCTTGCGCCTAGCGGGGTCCAATGAGCAGTTCTTC.